These 7 T cell receptor beta chains share one sample of origin, sequenced in a study of blood T cell repertoires in COVID-19. The table came from immunoSEQ multiplex PCR; TCRdb's copy has only in-frame clones and leaves some out. The sample carries about 99,000 clones, roughly 87% recorded once. Sequenced material: peripheral blood. These receptors were obtained from a human donor in a cohort sampled during active COVID-19.

This chain joins TRBV27 and TRBJ2-3; TRBD1 matches at 10 bases. The germline gives CDR1 MNHEY, CDR2 SMNVEV (reference sequence). The V segment lost 6 bases and the J segment 1 base; nucleotides outside the gene matches: 16. This CDR3 region has 19 residues. The CDR3 protein is CASSWTGGKGERGTDTQYF. CDR3 coding DNA: TGTGCCAGCAGCTGGACAGGGGGTAAGGGGGAAAGGGGCACAGATACGCAGTATTTT.

DNA for the CDR3: TGTGCCAGCAGCATGACTAGCGGGCCATCCTACGAGCAGTACTTC. Amino acid sequence: CASSMTSGPSYEQYF. The gene calls are TRBV9 and TRBJ2-7, with 10 bases matching TRBD2. The germline V gene encodes CDR1 SGDLS and CDR2 YYNGEE. The length of the CDR3 is 15 residues. V was clipped by 4 bases and J by 1 base; unmatched bases: 5.

The chain couples TRBV14 to TRBJ2-7; D not certain. Germline V gene data show CDR1 as SGHDN and CDR2 as FVKESK. This CDR3 contains 11 residues. Trimming took 1 base from V and 4 from J, leaving 2 bases between them. The CDR3 reads CASSQAYEQYF. Here the CDR3 DNA reads TGTGCCAGCAGCCAAGCGTACGAGCAGTACTTC.

A few counts support this clone. V and J are TRBV10-3 and TRBJ1-3; D unresolved. CDR3 length equals 15 residues. V was pared by 6 bases and J by 4 bases, with 16 bases between. Germline values: CDR1 ENHRY, CDR2 SYGVKD. The CDR3 DNA reads as TGTGCCATCAGATTGGACTCCCGGGAGGGAAACACCATATATTTT. Its translation: CAIRLDSREGNTIYF.

The chain joins TRBV10-3 to TRBJ2-5; a weak D match, TRBD2 (5 bases). Germline V gene lookup returns CDR1 ENHRY and CDR2 SYGVKD. The CDR3 is 13 amino acids. Trimming stripped 8 bases from V and 3 bases from J, with 13 bases between. Here the CDR3 reads CAIGEIGEETQYF. CDR3 nucleotides: TGTGCCATCGGCGAGATCGGGGAAGAGACCCAGTACTTC.

The chain joins TRBV19 to TRBJ1-1; D is undetermined. Per germline, CDR1 LNHDA and CDR2 SQIVND (reference sequence). V was clipped by 4 bases and J by 1 base, with 13 bases between them. The CDR3 is made up of 15 amino acids. The CDR3 is CASSTSRDGNTEAFF. The CDR3 bases are TGTGCCAGTAGTACCTCCCGGGATGGGAACACTGAAGCTTTCTTT.

The chain recombines TRBV5-4 with TRBJ2-7; 9 bases map to TRBD1. Germline loops: CDR1 SGHNT, CDR2 YYREEE (reference sequence). The CDR3 runs 15 residues. V dropped 3 bases and J dropped 1; count of bases not matched to a gene: 5. The CDR3 nucleotides read TGTGCCAGCAGCTCGGCCGGGACAGGGTCCTACGAGCAGTACTTC. This encodes CASSSAGTGSYEQYF.